The 20 T cell receptor beta chains below come from one sample, sequenced in a study of human CD4 T cells and Enterobacteriaceae. The memory gate held CD4+ cells that were not CD45RA+CCR7+CD95- naive cells, over 95% pure. The assay was immunoSEQ multiplex PCR, and TCRdb's table has in-frame clones only and misses some. The profile shows 25,000 to 30,000 clones, almost 85% of them singletons. The specimen sequenced was memory CD4+ T cells from blood. These receptors came from a human donor in good health.

This chain joins TRBV20-1 and TRBJ2-3, with unresolved D. This CDR3 comprises 11 residues. Trimming took off 2 bases at V and 3 bases at J, with 3 bases between the two ends. Germline CDR1 and CDR2: DFQATT and SNEGSKA (reference sequence). The CDR3 here is CSARRTDTQYF. The CDR3, as DNA: TGCAGTGCTAGAAGGACAGATACGCAGTATTTT.

The V gene is TRBV15, the J gene TRBJ1-2; a possible D gene is TRBD1 (6 bases). The CDR3 runs to 16 residues. CDR1 is LNHNV and CDR2 is YYDKDF in the germline V gene (reference sequence). Between the trimmed V and J ends, which lost 5 bases and 0 bases, there was a span of 16 bases. CDR3 protein: CATSLGWTAANYGYTF. As DNA, the CDR3 is TGTGCCACCAGCCTTGGGTGGACAGCCGCTAACTATGGCTACACCTTC.

The chain has TRBV6-1 and TRBJ1-5, with TRBD1 as a possible D gene (6 bases). CDR1 MNHNS and CDR2 SASEGT come from the germline V gene. The length of the CDR3 is 13 residues. V shed 8 bases and J shed 7 bases, with 15 bases lying between them. The CDR3 DNA is TGTGCCAGCTGTGGGGGGGCTGGACAGCCCCAGCATTTT. Its protein is CASCGGAGQPQHF.

This clone was recorded once. The chain employs TRBV6-5 and TRBJ1-1; no clear D gene. The CDR3 runs to 11 residues. Germline lookup yields CDR1 MNHEY and CDR2 SVGAGI. Trimming cost V 5 bases and J 10 bases, with 11 bases left between them. This chain's CDR3 is CASSEFARAFF. The CDR3 DNA is TGTGCCAGCAGTGAATTCGCGAGAGCTTTCTTT.

The chain couples TRBV19 to TRBJ1-5; possible D gene TRBD1, 5 bases. Per germline, CDR1 LNHDA and CDR2 SQIVND (reference sequence). V was cut by 5 bases and J by 5 bases, with 16 bases left in between. The CDR3 is 15 residues long. CDR3 in amino acids: CASSYRDRADQPQHF. The CDR3 nucleotides are TGTGCCAGTAGTTACCGGGACCGAGCTGATCAGCCCCAGCATTTT.

This clone came up once. The chain carries TRBV6-6 and TRBJ2-1, with a possible D match to TRBD2 (6 bases). Trimming took off 5 bases at V and 0 bases at J, with 11 bases between the two ends. The length of the CDR3 is 15 residues. CDR1 and CDR2 from the germline V gene are MNHNY and SVGAGI (reference sequence). The CDR3 loop reads CASSPRGSSYNEQFF. Here the CDR3 DNA reads TGTGCCAGCAGTCCCCGGGGGAGCTCCTACAATGAGCAGTTCTTC.

This chain joins TRBV7-2 and TRBJ2-3, with 13 bases that match TRBD2. CDR1 SGHTA and CDR2 FQGNSA come from the germline V gene. This CDR3 has 17 amino acids. With 4 bases clipped from V and 2 bases from J, the junction kept 6 bases outside the gene matches. The CDR3 here is CASSSPTSGRFTDTQYF. In DNA form, the CDR3 reads TGTGCCAGCAGCTCCCCGACTAGCGGGAGGTTCACAGATACGCAGTATTTT. The full variable domain, rest sourced from reference TRBV7-2 and TRBJ2-3, is GAGVSQSPSNKVTEKGKDVELRCDPISGHTALYWYRQSLGQGLEFLIYFQGNSAPDKSGLPSDRFSAERTGGSVSTLTIQRTQQEDSAVYLCASSSPTSGRFTDTQYFGPGTRLTVL.

The V gene is TRBV5-4, the J gene TRBJ2-3; TRBD2 aligns across 7 bases. J gave up 3 bases and V 2 bases, and 3 bases lay outside the gene matches. The CDR3 has 14 amino acids. Germline loops: CDR1 SGHNT, CDR2 YYREEE (reference sequence). CDR3 nucleotides: TGTGCCAGCAGCTTCGGGGGGTTGACAGATACGCAGTATTTT. It codes for CASSFGGLTDTQYF. The complete variable domain, with remaining parts taken from reference TRBV5-4 and TRBJ2-3, reads ETGVTQSPTHLIKTRGQQVTLRCSSQSGHNTVSWYQQALGQGPQFIFQYYREEENGRGNFPPRFSGLQFPNYSSELNVNALELDDSALYLCASSFGGLTDTQYFGPGTRLTVL.

This rearrangement joins TRBV2 to TRBJ1-1, with a tentative D call TRBD1 (5 bases). CDR1 is SNHLY and CDR2 is FYNNEI in the germline V gene. The V gene lost 4 bases and the J gene lost 4 bases, with 16 bases spanning the gap. The CDR3 sequence is 15 residues long. The CDR3 is CASSVGEGLGTEAFF. The CDR3 DNA sequence: TGTGCCAGCAGTGTAGGGGAGGGTTTAGGCACTGAAGCTTTCTTT.

V gene TRBV6-5 combines with J gene TRBJ1-2; 7 bases fit TRBD1. This CDR3 region has 15 residues. Per the germline V gene, CDR1 is MNHEY and CDR2 is SVGAGI. After removal of 0 bases from V and 6 bases from J, the junction contained 7 bases not matched to a gene. The CDR3 here is CASSYSKQGPHGYTF. The CDR3 DNA reads as TGTGCCAGCAGTTACTCGAAACAGGGGCCCCATGGCTACACCTTC.

The V call is TRBV7-8, the J call TRBJ1-1; TRBD1 agrees at 9 bases. Germline CDR1 reads SGHVS; CDR2 reads FQNEAQ. The CDR3 covers 17 residues. Trimming took 4 bases from V and 2 from J; bases not matched to a gene: 11. CDR3 sequence (DNA): TGTGCCAGCAGCTCAGGGACAGGGTGGGTCCTTAACACTGAAGCTTTCTTT. Protein: CASSSGTGWVLNTEAFF.

The gene calls are TRBV28 and TRBJ2-7, with D perhaps TRBD2 (5 bases). The CDR3 contains 12 residues. The V gene's germline CDR1 is MDHEN and CDR2 SYDVKM. Trimming pared 5 bases from V and 5 bases from J, leaving 10 bases between. This CDR3 is CASSITRNEQYF. CDR3 nucleotide sequence: TGTGCCAGCAGTATCACTAGAAACGAGCAGTACTTC. The full variable domain, rest sourced from reference TRBV28 and TRBJ2-7, is DVKVTQSSRYLVKRTGEKVFLECVQDMDHENMFWYRQDPGLGLRLIYFSYDVKMKEKGDIPEGYSVSREKKERFSLILESASTNQTSMYLCASSITRNEQYFGPGTRLTVT.

This chain uses TRBV29-1 with TRBJ2-5; possibly TRBD2 for D (5 bases). Trimming removed 1 base at V and 5 bases at J, with 8 bases between. The CDR3 is 12 residues long. Germline values: CDR1 SQVTM, CDR2 ANQGSEA. The CDR3 DNA is TGCAGCGTTGAAGGCGGGTACGAGACCCAGTACTTC. As protein: CSVEGGYETQYF.

This clone was counted once. This chain links TRBV18 with TRBJ2-1, with 8 bases that match TRBD2. Trimming took 5 bases from V and 3 from J; bases not matched to a gene: 6. There are 15 residues in the CDR3. CDR1 and CDR2 from the germline V gene are KGHSH and LQKENI. The CDR3 DNA is TGTGCCAGCTCAAACGGGAGGGCCAGCTACAATGAGCAGTTCTTC. As protein: CASSNGRASYNEQFF.

V and J are TRBV5-6 and TRBJ2-5, with D perhaps TRBD1 (6 bases). Trimming cost V 0 bases and J 4 bases, with 13 bases left between them. This CDR3 has 15 amino acids. From germline, CDR1 is SGHDT and CDR2 YYEEEE. The CDR3: CASSLAQGIVETQYF. CDR3 sequence (DNA): TGTGCCAGCAGCTTGGCCCAGGGGATAGTAGAGACCCAGTACTTC.

This clone was observed a handful of times. This sequence joins TRBV5-5 and TRBJ2-5, with 13 positions matching TRBD2. This CDR3 has 15 residues. CDR1 and CDR2 from the germline V gene are SGHKS and YYEKEE (reference sequence). J was trimmed by 4 bases and V by 4 bases; bases with no gene match: 4. The CDR3 protein is CASSPGLAGIETQYF. The CDR3 DNA reads TGTGCCAGCAGCCCGGGACTAGCGGGAATAGAGACCCAGTACTTC. The variable domain in full, with the rest retrieved from reference TRBV5-5 and TRBJ2-5, is DAGVTQSPTHLIKTRGQQVTLRCSPISGHKSVSWYQQVLGQGPQFIFQYYEKEERGRGNFPDRFSARQFPNYSSELNVNALLLGDSALYLCASSPGLAGIETQYFGPGTRLLVL.

Judged by abundance, this clone is medium-sized. The gene calls are TRBV28 and TRBJ1-2; D is possibly TRBD1 (6 bases). V lost 6 bases, J lost 4 bases, and 12 bases lay in between. CDR1 MDHEN and CDR2 SYDVKM come from the germline V gene. This CDR3 contains 13 residues. The DNA of the CDR3 is TGTGCCAGCAGCCGCGGACAGCCCTATGGCTACACCTTC. Protein: CASSRGQPYGYTF.

This clone showed up just once. V is TRBV11-1 and J is TRBJ2-7, with D possibly matching TRBD2 (7 bases). CDR1 is SGHAT and CDR2 is FQDESV in the germline V gene (reference sequence). This CDR3 is built from 14 residues. The V gene lost 5 bases and the J gene lost 7 bases, with 18 bases spanning the gap. The CDR3 sequence: CASSLLGGAREQYF. The CDR3, as DNA: TGTGCCAGCAGCCTTCTAGGGGGGGCGCGTGAGCAGTACTTC.

V usage is TRBV2 and J usage is TRBJ1-4; D remains ambiguous. CDR1 SNHLY and CDR2 FYNNEI come from the germline V gene. V was trimmed by 6 bases and J by 6 bases, leaving 11 bases between them. The CDR3 spans 13 residues. The CDR3 region is CASSAQPHEKLFF. The CDR3 nucleotides are TGTGCCAGCAGCGCACAACCCCATGAAAAACTGTTTTTT.

This CDR3 is CASRRDRQNTEAFF. The DNA for the CDR3 is TGTGCCAGCAGACGAGACAGGCAAAACACTGAAGCTTTCTTT. The chain joins TRBV6-4 to TRBJ1-1; D perhaps matches TRBD1 (6 bases). Germline V lookup: CDR1 MRHNA, CDR2 SNTAGT. The CDR3 has 14 amino acids. The ends were cut back, 6 bases at V and 2 bases at J, with 13 bases in the middle.